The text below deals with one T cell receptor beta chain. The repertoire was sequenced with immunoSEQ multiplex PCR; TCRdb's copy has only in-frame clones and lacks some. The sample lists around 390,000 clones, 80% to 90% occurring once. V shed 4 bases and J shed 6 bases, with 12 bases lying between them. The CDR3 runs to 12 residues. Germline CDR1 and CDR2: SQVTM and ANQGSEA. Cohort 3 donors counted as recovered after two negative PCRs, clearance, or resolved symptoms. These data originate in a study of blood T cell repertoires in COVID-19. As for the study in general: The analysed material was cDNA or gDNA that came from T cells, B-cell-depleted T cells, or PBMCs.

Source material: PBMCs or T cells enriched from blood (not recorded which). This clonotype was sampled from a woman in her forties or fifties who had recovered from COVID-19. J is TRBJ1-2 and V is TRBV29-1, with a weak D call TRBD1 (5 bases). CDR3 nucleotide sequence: TGCAGCGTTGGGCGGGGGGTGGATGGCTACACCTTC. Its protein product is CSVGRGVDGYTF.